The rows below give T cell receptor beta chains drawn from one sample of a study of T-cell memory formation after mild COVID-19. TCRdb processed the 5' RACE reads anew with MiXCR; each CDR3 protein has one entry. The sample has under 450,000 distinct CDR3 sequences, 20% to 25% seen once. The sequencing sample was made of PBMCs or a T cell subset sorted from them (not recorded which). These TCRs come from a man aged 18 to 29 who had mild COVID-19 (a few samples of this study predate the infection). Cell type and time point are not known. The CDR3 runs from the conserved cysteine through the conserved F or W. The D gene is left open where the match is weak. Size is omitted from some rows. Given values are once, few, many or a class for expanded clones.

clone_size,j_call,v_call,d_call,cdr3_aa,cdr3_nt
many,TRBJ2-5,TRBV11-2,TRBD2,CASSSRLAGGQETQYF,TGTGCCAGCAGCTCCCGACTAGCGGGGGGACAAGAGACCCAGTACTTC
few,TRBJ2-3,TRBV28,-,CASSSPGLGDTQYF,TGTGCCAGCAGTTCCCCAGGTCTCGGGGATACGCAGTATTTT
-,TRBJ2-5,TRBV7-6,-,CASSPRTEETQYF,TGTGCCAGCAGCCCCAGGACGGAAGAGACCCAGTACTTC
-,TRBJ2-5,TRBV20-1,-,CSVSRRGGGETQYF,TGCAGTGTTTCCCGTCGTGGAGGGGGGGAGACCCAGTACTTC
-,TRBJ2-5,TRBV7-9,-,CASSDYRVAETQYF,TGTGCCAGCAGCGACTACAGGGTGGCTGAGACCCAGTACTTC
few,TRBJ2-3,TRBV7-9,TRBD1,CASSFSGTAADTQYF,TGTGCCAGCAGCTTCTCCGGGACAGCTGCAGATACGCAGTATTTT
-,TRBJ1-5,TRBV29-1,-,CSVQWENQPQHF,TGCAGCGTCCAGTGGGAAAATCAGCCCCAGCATTTT
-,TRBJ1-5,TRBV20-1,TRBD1,CSARVSQGGGQPQHF,TGCAGTGCTAGAGTGAGTCAGGGGGGAGGTCAGCCCCAGCATTTT
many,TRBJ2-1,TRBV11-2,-,CASSLRLDYNEQFF,TGTGCCAGCAGCTTAAGACTAGATTACAATGAGCAGTTCTTC
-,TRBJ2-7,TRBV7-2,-,CASSLAGGPSYEQYF,TGTGCCAGCAGCTTAGCGGGGGGACCCAGCTACGAGCAGTACTTC